The 30 T cell receptor beta chains presented below share a single source sample, sequenced in a study of cytomegalovirus exposure and HLA in healthy donors. The method was immunoSEQ multiplex PCR; TCRdb's version includes in-frame clones alone and lacks a portion of them. The sample lists 50,000 or so clones, over 90% occurring once. The material sequenced was PBMCs. Source of these receptors: a man aged 18 to 30 in good health and CMV-seronegative.

V usage is TRBV27 and J usage is TRBJ2-7; possible D gene TRBD2, 5 bases. CDR3 length equals 16 residues. Germline CDR1 is MNHEY and CDR2 is SMNVEV (reference sequence). Trimming stripped 5 bases from V and 2 bases from J, with 19 bases between. The CDR3 coding sequence is TGTGCCAGCAGTGCCTCTTCGGGGAAGGGCCCCTACGAGCAGTACTTC. This codes for CASSASSGKGPYEQYF.

V gene TRBV6-1 combines with J gene TRBJ1-1, with D hard to call. The CDR3 totals 13 residues. The germline V and J ends were trimmed by 4 bases and 0 bases, with 6 bases remaining between them. The germline CDR1 and CDR2 sequences are MNHNS and SASEGT. The CDR3 nucleotides read TGTGCCAGCAGTGCGCAGATGAACACTGAAGCTTTCTTT. The encoded protein is CASSAQMNTEAFF.

V is TRBV27 and J is TRBJ1-1; TRBD1 agrees at 8 bases. The V gene end was trimmed by 6 bases and the J gene end by 7 bases; junction bases not matched to a gene: 7. CDR1 is MNHEY, CDR2 SMNVEV, per germline (reference sequence). The CDR3 totals 13 residues. The CDR3: CASRRTGRGEAFF. DNA of the CDR3: TGTGCCAGCAGAAGGACAGGGCGGGGTGAAGCTTTCTTT.

This chain uses TRBV7-2 with TRBJ2-1; D possibly corresponds to TRBD1 (6 bases). V gave up 2 bases and J gave up 8 bases, with 10 bases separating them. Looked up from germline, CDR1 is SGHTA and CDR2 is FQGNSA. The CDR3 length is 13 residues. This CDR3 is CASSLLAGDEQFF. The CDR3 DNA is TGTGCCAGCAGCTTACTGGCAGGGGATGAGCAGTTCTTC.

The rearrangement uses TRBV7-9 and TRBJ2-3; D ambiguous. The CDR3 sequence is 12 residues long. V lost 5 bases and J 6 bases, leaving 9 bases between the germline ends. CDR1 and CDR2 from the germline V gene are SEHNR and FQNEAQ (reference sequence). Here the CDR3 DNA reads TGTGCCAGCAGCCAATTGAGGGATACGCAGTATTTT. Its translation is CASSQLRDTQYF.

The rearrangement links TRBV6-5 to TRBJ1-2, with 7 bases matching TRBD1. J lost 4 bases, V lost 6 bases, and 5 bases had no gene match. The CDR3 has 13 amino acids. From germline, CDR1 is MNHEY and CDR2 SVGAGI. The DNA of the CDR3 is TGTGCCAGCAGGGAAGGGACAGTCTATGGCTACACCTTC. Translation: CASREGTVYGYTF.

The rearrangement links TRBV25-1 to TRBJ1-1; tentatively, D is TRBD1 (5 bases). The CDR3 consists of 16 residues. The germline V gene encodes CDR1 MGHDK and CDR2 SYGVNS. V was cut by 2 bases and J by 4 bases, with 17 bases left in between. CDR3 sequence: CASSEGPPGMGTEAFF. The CDR3 DNA reads TGTGCCAGCAGTGAAGGCCCCCCAGGGATGGGCACTGAAGCTTTCTTT. Looking up the rest from reference TRBV25-1 and TRBJ1-1 gives the full variable domain: EADIYQTPRYLVIGTGKKITLECSQTMGHDKMYWYQQDPGMELHLIHYSYGVNSTEKGDLSSESTVSRIRTEHFPLTLESARPSHTSQYLCASSEGPPGMGTEAFFGQGTRLTVV.

The chain carries TRBV30 and TRBJ2-1, with D possibly being TRBD1 (6 bases). The CDR3 length is 15 residues. V was cut by 3 bases and J by 3 bases, with 15 bases left in between. Germline loops: CDR1 GTSNPN, CDR2 SVGIG (reference sequence). The chain's CDR3 is CAWSLDGTFYNEQFF. The DNA of the CDR3 is TGTGCCTGGAGCCTCGACGGGACATTCTACAATGAGCAGTTCTTC.

The chain uses TRBV7-2 and TRBJ1-5; D may be TRBD1 (6 bases). Trimming stripped 5 bases from V and 4 bases from J, with 24 bases between. CDR3 length: 18 residues. Germline values: CDR1 SGHTA, CDR2 FQGNSA. The CDR3 here is CASSKRERGAGNNQPQHF. CDR3 nucleotides: TGTGCCAGCAGCAAGAGGGAGCGGGGGGCGGGGAATAATCAGCCCCAGCATTTT.

The rearrangement joins TRBV7-2 to TRBJ1-2; D is uncertain. The CDR3 loop spans 15 amino acids. Trimming removed 1 base from V and 0 bases from J, with 9 bases in between. Looked up from germline, CDR1 is SGHTA and CDR2 is FQGNSA. CDR3 region: CASSLGWATNYGYTF. CDR3 nucleotides: TGTGCCAGCAGCTTAGGCTGGGCGACTAACTATGGCTACACCTTC.

V usage is TRBV9 and J usage is TRBJ1-1, with TRBD1 matching 7 bases. With V trimmed by 0 bases and J by 6 bases, 2 bases remained unmatched. This CDR3 has 13 residues. Germline CDR1 SGDLS, CDR2 YYNGEE. The DNA of the CDR3 is TGTGCCAGCAGCGTAGGACAGGGCGCTGAAGCTTTCTTT. Amino acid sequence: CASSVGQGAEAFF.

V usage is TRBV7-9 and J usage is TRBJ1-2; 7 bases map to TRBD1. V lost 0 bases, J lost 4 bases, and 5 bases stayed unmatched. There are 15 residues in the CDR3. Germline CDR1 and CDR2: SEHNR and FQNEAQ (reference sequence). The CDR3 nucleotides are TGTGCCAGCAGCTTAGCGCGACAGGGCCCCTATGGCTACACCTTC. It translates to CASSLARQGPYGYTF.

V usage is TRBV27 and J usage is TRBJ2-7, with D tentatively TRBD1 (5 bases). There are 13 residues in the CDR3. V shed 5 bases and J shed 4 bases, with 12 bases lying between them. Germline V lookup: CDR1 MNHEY, CDR2 SMNVEV (reference sequence). The CDR3 coding sequence is TGTGCCAGCAGTCACCAAGGGGTGTACGAGCAGTACTTC. It specifies CASSHQGVYEQYF.

This clone is a singleton in its sample. V gene TRBV4-3 combines with J gene TRBJ2-7, with 14 positions matching TRBD2. The V and J ends lost 0 bases and 5 bases, in that order; junction bases with no gene match: 3. This CDR3 has 16 amino acids. The germline gives CDR1 LGHNA, CDR2 YSLEER. CDR3 residues: CASSQDGGLAGDEQYF. The CDR3 DNA reads as TGCGCCAGCAGCCAAGATGGGGGACTAGCGGGAGACGAGCAGTACTTC.

This chain uses TRBV28 with TRBJ1-1; possible D gene TRBD1, 5 bases. This CDR3 comprises 14 residues. Looked up from germline, CDR1 is MDHEN and CDR2 is SYDVKM. V lost 3 bases, J lost 0 bases, and 8 bases lay in between. The CDR3 sequence: CASSLGQMNTEAFF. The CDR3 DNA reads TGTGCCAGCAGTTTGGGGCAGATGAACACTGAAGCTTTCTTT.

This chain connects TRBV11-2 to TRBJ1-1; D remains ambiguous. CDR1 is SGHAT, CDR2 FQNNGV, per germline. The CDR3 is made up of 14 amino acids. Trimming took 1 base from V and 2 from J, leaving 8 bases between them. The CDR3, as DNA: TGTGCCAGCAGCTTAGTGGGCGTTAACACTGAAGCTTTCTTT. This translates into CASSLVGVNTEAFF.

V gene TRBV11-3 combines with J gene TRBJ2-5, with a weak D call TRBD1 (5 bases). Trimming cost V 1 base and J 4 bases, with 13 bases left between them. The CDR3 is 15 residues long. Germline CDR1 SGHNT, CDR2 YENEEA. CDR3: CASSLGIGVRETQYF. DNA of the CDR3: TGTGCCAGCAGCTTAGGAATAGGGGTGCGAGAGACCCAGTACTTC.

V is TRBV10-3 and J is TRBJ2-7; 12 bases agree with TRBD2. This CDR3 is built from 15 residues. With 4 bases clipped from V and 1 base from J, the junction kept 2 bases outside the gene matches. Looked up from germline, CDR1 is ENHRY and CDR2 is SYGVKD. CDR3 bases: TGTGCCATCAGTGGACTAGCGGGAGAATCCTACGAGCAGTACTTC. Translating it yields CAISGLAGESYEQYF.

This chain uses TRBV19 with TRBJ2-2, with TRBD2 as a possible D gene (5 bases). With 0 bases removed from V and 6 bases from J, the gap between germline ends came to 8 bases. This CDR3 region has 14 residues. Germline lookup yields CDR1 LNHDA and CDR2 SQIVND (reference sequence). CDR3 sequence: CASSIEWGAGELFF. CDR3 coding DNA: TGTGCCAGTAGTATAGAGTGGGGAGCCGGGGAGCTGTTTTTT.

This clone was detected only once. This chain connects TRBV6-4 to TRBJ2-7, with 11 bases fitting TRBD2. The length of the CDR3 is 15 residues. Trimming cost V 7 bases and J 6 bases; bases outside gene matches: 11. Germline CDR1 reads MRHNA; CDR2 reads SNTAGT. CDR3 DNA sequence: TGTGCCAGCAAGCCTCTAGCGGGAGGTTTAAGCGAGCAGTACTTC. Residues: CASKPLAGGLSEQYF.

V and J are TRBV7-8 and TRBJ1-1; 8 bases map to TRBD1. The germline CDR1 and CDR2 sequences are SGHVS and FQNEAQ. The length of the CDR3 is 16 residues. V was pared by 5 bases and J by 1 base, with 9 bases of the junction left unmatched. CDR3 nucleotide sequence: TGTGCCAGCAGCCCGGGACAGGTGGGCCGGAACACTGAAGCTTTCTTT. It specifies CASSPGQVGRNTEAFF.

This clone was seen once. CDR3 coding DNA: TGTGCCAGCTCACCACAGGGGGCCCAAGAGACCCAGTACTTC. It is translated as CASSPQGAQETQYF. The rearrangement joins TRBV18 to TRBJ2-5; 7 nucleotides match TRBD1. Per germline, CDR1 KGHSH and CDR2 LQKENI. This CDR3 is 14 amino acids long. V trimming: 1 base; J trimming: 1 base; junction bases outside the gene matches: 0.

The V and J genes are TRBV7-8 and TRBJ1-5, with D unclear. This CDR3 is 16 amino acids long. In germline, CDR1 is SGHVS, CDR2 FQNEAQ. The V end lost 3 bases, the J end lost 4 bases, and 16 bases lay between the germline ends. The DNA of the CDR3 is TGTGCCAGCAGCTTGGATCGACTCCGGGGTAATCAGCCCCAGCATTTT. Its protein is CASSLDRLRGNQPQHF.

The genes are TRBV27 and TRBJ1-5; 9 positions match TRBD1. This CDR3 contains 14 residues. The J segment lost 7 bases and the V segment lost 2 bases, leaving 3 bases of the junction unmatched. CDR1 is MNHEY, CDR2 SMNVEV, per germline (reference sequence). CDR3 amino acids: CASSLRGQGQPQHF. The CDR3 region has the DNA TGTGCCAGCAGTTTACGGGGACAGGGACAGCCCCAGCATTTT.

The V and J genes are TRBV6-5 and TRBJ2-2, with a weak D call TRBD2 (6 bases). The CDR3 length is 15 residues. Trimming pared 5 bases from V and 6 bases from J, leaving 16 bases between. CDR1 is MNHEY and CDR2 is SVGAGI in the germline V gene. DNA for the CDR3: TGTGCCAGCAGTACTGTCGGACTACCACCCGGGGAGCTGTTTTTT. It translates to CASSTVGLPPGELFF.

The chain combines TRBV15 with TRBJ1-1; TRBD1 matches at 8 bases. Germline values: CDR1 LNHNV, CDR2 YYDKDF (reference sequence). This CDR3 is built from 18 residues. The trim removed 0 bases at V and 3 bases at J, leaving 12 bases unmatched. The CDR3 DNA follows: TGTGCCACCAGCAGAGATCTCTACACCAGGGGGCTGGACACTGAAGCTTTCTTT. Translating it yields CATSRDLYTRGLDTEAFF. The complete variable domain, with remaining parts taken from reference TRBV15 and TRBJ1-1, reads DAMVIQNPRYQVTQFGKPVTLSCSQTLNHNVMYWYQQKSSQAPKLLFHYYDKDFNNEADTPDNFQSRRPNTSFCFLDIRSPGLGDTAMYLCATSRDLYTRGLDTEAFFGQGTRLTVV.

The gene calls are TRBV18 and TRBJ1-1; 9 bases match TRBD1. Trimming at V came to 4 bases and at J to 5 bases, leaving 5 bases not matched to a gene. CDR3 length: 14 residues. Germline CDR1 reads KGHSH; CDR2 reads LQKENI. DNA of the CDR3: TGTGCCAGCTCACGTAGGACAGGGGAAACTGAAGCTTTCTTT. Translating gives CASSRRTGETEAFF.

The chain combines TRBV7-3 with TRBJ2-3; perhaps TRBD1 as D (5 bases). The CDR3 covers 14 residues. V was cut by 3 bases and J by 5 bases, with 12 bases left in between. Germline V gives CDR1 SGHTA, CDR2 FQGTGA. The CDR3 sequence: CASSLGPQKDTQYF. CDR3 bases: TGTGCCAGCAGCTTGGGGCCGCAAAAAGATACGCAGTATTTT.

This sequence joins TRBV30 and TRBJ2-7, with D maybe TRBD1 (5 bases). V was cut by 0 bases and J by 6 bases, with 15 bases left in between. This CDR3 has 14 amino acids. CDR1 GTSNPN and CDR2 SVGIG come from the germline V gene (reference sequence). As DNA, the CDR3 is TGTGCCTGGAGTGTACGACGGTGGGGCCTCGAGCAGTACTTC. Protein: CAWSVRRWGLEQYF. The entire variable domain, with the rest obtained from reference TRBV30 and TRBJ2-7, is as follows: SQTIHQWPATLVQPVGSPLSLECTVEGTSNPNLYWYRQAAGRGLQLLFYSVGIGQISSEVPQNLSASRPQDRQFILSSKKLLLSDSGFYLCAWSVRRWGLEQYFGPGTRLTVT.

The V gene is TRBV10-1, the J gene TRBJ1-4, with 7 bases lining up with TRBD1. Losses at the gene ends were 5 bases for V and 0 bases for J; bases not matched to a gene: 3. The CDR3 runs to 15 residues. Looked up from germline, CDR1 is WNHNN and CDR2 is SYGVQD (reference sequence). The CDR3 bases are TGCGCCAGCAGTCCCGGGACAGCAACTAATGAAAAACTGTTTTTT. It translates to CASSPGTATNEKLFF.